The entry below gives a single TCR beta chain sequence along with its context. The entry originates in a study of blood T cell repertoires in COVID-19. Study at large: Samples came from the United States, Italy and Spain, spanning acute and convalescent COVID-19. Sample material is recorded as cDNA or gDNA derived from T cells, B-cell-depleted T cells, or PBMCs.

CDR3 size: 17 residues. Germline V gene lookup returns CDR1 KGHSH and CDR2 LQKENI. Between the trimmed V and J ends, which lost 0 bases and 3 bases, there was a span of 16 bases. Measured with immunoSEQ multiplex PCR; TCRdb has only the in-frame clones, and not every one. The sample lists 150,000 to 200,000 clones, 88% seen once, with around a quarter in the top ten. The sample was peripheral blood. The source is a man between 60 and 70 years old with acute or convalescent COVID-19. This chain uses TRBV18 with TRBJ2-3; a possible D gene is TRBD2 (6 bases). The CDR3 bases are TGTGCCAGCTCACCACCCTCCAGCGCGGGGTCAACAGATACGCAGTATTTT. Protein product: CASSPPSSAGSTDTQYF.